This T cell receptor (beta chain) was identified in a study of shared clonotypes between healthy human individuals (dated by TCRdb to the early 2020s). Turning to the overall study: The cohort comprised a couple of women and a few men aged 18 to 49 years. For each donor, three plates each were used for CD4 naive and CD4 memory, two plates were used for CD8 naive, and one plate was used for CD8 memory. The study deeply sequenced blood TCR repertoires of about 5 healthy adults to estimate repertoire size and the extent of clonotype sharing between individuals. Different laboratories and diverse techniques were used to prepare libraries and sequence TCR repertoires, to increase sequencing depth and limit assay-specific biases. Per donor, leukapheresis produced somewhere between about 0.94 and 9.5 billion PBMCs. What the study reported, not specific to this receptor: Only blood was sampled, and tissue TCR repertoires likely differ from those in blood. Across several donors, 4.5% to 6.5% of naive CD4, roughly 3.5% of naive CD8, 2.3% of memory CD4, and about 0.4% of memory CD8 clonotypes were shared. Because the study included only a small number of donors, the genetic and exposure-history diversity represented was limited. Based on pairwise subsampling, the degree of clonotype sharing among donors was expected to be affected by sequencing depth. Clonotypes shared by all four sorted-subset donors showed higher generation probabilities than non-shared clonotypes. Incomplete sequencing was indicated by rarefaction of sorted-subset datasets, despite the large sequencing depth. Larger estimated clonotype richness was generally found for naive subsets than for memory subsets.

The germline V gene provides CDR1 MRHNA and CDR2 SNTAGT. Taken from cysteine to phenylalanine, the CDR3 has 13 residues. Of all the DNA, just the CDR3 is kept, 39 bases in frame from base 1. The V end loses 6 bases and the J end loses 4 bases, and a stretch of 12 bases separates them. A note on this clone: Its antigen remains undetermined. There are no base qualities to consult, and no much larger clone falls within one base.

Healthy HIV-negative adults with no recently reported acute infections or vaccinations were included as donors. All donors were Caucasian adults living in Nashville, Tennessee, USA. CD4+ T cells were enriched by magnetic negative selection; naive cells were then positively selected on CD45RA, and the negative fraction formed the memory subset. After blood collection by leukapheresis, PBMCs were isolated using Ficoll-Histopaque density gradient centrifugation and then cryopreserved in the vapor phase of liquid nitrogen. Analytical flow cytometry was used to check the purity and quantity of each magnetically sorted T cell population. Each sorted fraction had its genomic DNA isolated and then quantified by UV absorbance on a Nanodrop 2000c. Using the deep immunoSEQ assay, TCR CDR3 regions were amplified from genomic DNA by multiplex PCR. Extracted genomic DNA from each cell subset was spread evenly across all wells of several immunoSEQ 96-well plates, with each plate serving as a replicate. For sorted subsets, around 0.2 ug genomic DNA, equal to tens of thousands of T cell genomes, was loaded into each replicate PCR. Purified libraries were quantified with a Qubit 3.0 fluorometer, sized on a Bioanalyzer 2100, and re-quantified with the KAPA Library Quantification kit. Every immunoSEQ 96-well plate was sequenced on a dedicated single-read 150-cycle Illumina NextSeq 550 flow cell. On the authors' methods: The immunoSEQ output contained only junctional sequences without quality scores, so filtering could not match that applied to full-length reads. Sequences were annotated with PyIR, a Python wrapper for IgBLAST v1.9, using IMGT germline references to assign V/J genes and CDR3. Reads with weak V/J assignments (E-value above 1e-6), missing CDR3, stop codons, out-of-frame junctions, or ambiguous translated residues were removed. V3J clonotypes were defined by identical inferred V gene, J gene, and CDR3 amino acid sequence. The percentage overlap between two repertoires was calculated by dividing the number of shared unique clonotypes by the size of the smaller repertoire. Richness of each repertoire was evaluated using RTK rarefaction, the Chao1 estimator, and Recon v2.1 estimates of unobserved clonotypes. Generation probabilities for all TCRbeta clonotypes obtained by the gDNA method from a handful of donors were computed using OLGA. This immuneACCESS table, as held by TCRdb, lists in-frame sequences with V and J called but not all clones. Of the missing ones, under half trace to an unresolved V gene in checked studies; the others have no known cause. V and J calls and clone size are those listed in that table; D and trimming were worked out from the DNA. Here the sample has about 2 million clones; roughly 94% occur a single time. 0.13% of the sample is in the top ten clones.

The clonotype originates from a man between 18 and 29 years old in good health. Sequencing used naive CD4+ T cells sorted from blood. This specimen's cell subset or site label, interpreted: CD45RA+ positively selected. The rearrangement joined TRBV6-4 to TRBJ1-2; TRBD1 is perhaps the D gene, given 6 matching bases. The CDR3: CASRKGTSYGYTF. The sequence in DNA is TGTGCCAGCAGAAAAGGGACAAGCTATGGCTACACCTTC.